Presented here are 9 T cell receptor beta chains from one specimen sequenced in a study of T cells in Graves' hyperthyroidism and ophthalmopathy. RNA transcripts provided the source from which TCR beta CDR3 regions were amplified. A first-round RT-PCR of the TCR CDR3 used the HTBI primer set. TCRdb itself ran the multiplex PCR reads through MiXCR, one entry per CDR3 protein. The sample lists over 400,000 distinct CDR3 sequences; about 20% were seen once. Input material: blood. These receptors all come from a woman in her 70s with Graves' ophthalmopathy.

The chain recombines TRBV6-1 with TRBJ2-3, with D perhaps matching TRBD1 or TRBD2 (5 bases each). Trimming took 5 bases from V and 1 from J, leaving 19 bases between them. CDR3 size: 17 residues. The V gene's germline CDR1 is MNHNS and CDR2 SASEGT. The CDR3: CASSPLVRVGGTDTQYF. The CDR3 bases are TGTGCCAGCAGTCCGCTCGTCAGGGTGGGGGGCACAGATACGCAGTATTTT.

This clonotype has more than one count but fewer than ten. The J gene is TRBJ2-7, the V gene TRBV9; perhaps TRBD2 as D (6 bases). V was cut by 2 bases and J by 7 bases, with 19 bases left in between. Germline V gene data show CDR1 as SGDLS and CDR2 as YYNGEE. The CDR3 totals 15 residues. CDR3 DNA sequence: TGTGCCAGCAGCGTTTCCGGGACTCCACTTCGGGAGCAGTACTTC. Residues: CASSVSGTPLREQYF.

This clonotype has a count of ten or more. This chain joins TRBV12-3 or TRBV12-4 and TRBJ2-7, with D perhaps matching TRBD1 or TRBD2 (5 bases each). The ends were cut back, 2 bases at V and 6 bases at J, with 14 bases in the middle. The CDR3 covers 14 residues. Here the CDR3 reads CASSLTGPASEQYF. Written as DNA, the CDR3 is TGTGCCAGCAGTTTAACGGGACCAGCCTCCGAGCAGTACTTC.

The V and J genes are TRBV19 and TRBJ2-7, with 9 bases fitting TRBD1. The germline CDR1 and CDR2 sequences are LNHDA and SQIVND (reference sequence). This CDR3 is 15 amino acids long. The V segment lost 3 bases and the J segment 3 bases; nucleotides outside the gene matches: 6. The CDR3 loop reads CASSIVTGGVYEQYF. For the CDR3, the DNA is TGTGCCAGTAGTATTGTTACAGGGGGCGTCTACGAGCAGTACTTC.

This chain links TRBV2 with TRBJ1-6, with TRBD1 identical over 7 bases. CDR1 is SNHLY and CDR2 is FYNNEI in the germline V gene. This CDR3 is built from 14 residues. V shed 6 bases, J shed 7 bases, and the junction held 6 bases outside the gene matches. The CDR3 DNA is TGTGCCAGCAGCCCCGGGACAGAAAATTCACCCCTCCACTTT. It specifies CASSPGTENSPLHF.

This chain links TRBV6-4 with TRBJ1-5; 7 bases fit TRBD1. Germline lookup yields CDR1 MRHNA and CDR2 SNTAGT. The J segment lost 2 bases and the V segment lost 6 bases, leaving 4 bases of the junction unmatched. The CDR3 extends over 14 amino acids. CDR3 region: CASRRDRGNQPQHF. The CDR3 DNA reads TGTGCCAGCAGGCGTGACAGGGGCAATCAGCCCCAGCATTTT.

This clonotype came up a few times. The chain links TRBV7-9 to TRBJ1-1, with D hard to call. Germline loops: CDR1 SEHNR, CDR2 FQNEAQ (reference sequence). Trimming stripped 7 bases from V and 3 bases from J, with 12 bases between. The CDR3 has 13 residues. CDR3: CASTLMADTEAFF. For the CDR3, the DNA is TGTGCCAGCACCCTAATGGCGGACACTGAAGCTTTCTTT.

This clonotype was counted between two and nine times. This rearrangement joins TRBV18 to TRBJ2-1, with a weak D call TRBD2 (5 bases). This CDR3 has 14 residues. Germline V CDR1 and CDR2: KGHSH, LQKENI. Trimming stripped 3 bases from V and 2 bases from J, with 8 bases between. The CDR3 region has the DNA TGTGCCAGCTCACCCCCGGAGGCCTACAATGAGCAGTTCTTC. This gives the protein CASSPPEAYNEQFF. The variable domain in full, completed from reference TRBV18 and TRBJ2-1, reads NAGVMQNPRHLVRRRGQEARLRCSPMKGHSHVYWYRQLPEEGLKFMVYLQKENIIDESGMPKERFSAEFPKEGPSILRIQQVVRGDSAAYFCASSPPEAYNEQFFGPGTRLTVL.

This rearrangement joins TRBV9 to TRBJ2-7, with 11 bases fitting TRBD2. Per the germline V gene, CDR1 is SGDLS and CDR2 is YYNGEE. The V and J ends lost 3 bases and 4 bases, in that order; junction bases with no gene match: 9. The CDR3 totals 16 residues. CDR3 in DNA: TGTGCCAGCAGCGCGAATCCGGGACTAGCGGAATACGAGCAGTACTTC. The encoded protein is CASSANPGLAEYEQYF.